This T cell receptor (beta chain) was identified during a study of long-term antiretroviral therapy in people with HIV. immunoSEQ v3.0 was run at survey level. Data came from immunoSEQ multiplex PCR; TCRdb stores just in-frame clones and leaves some out. The table has around 23,000 clones, around 80% seen once. With respect to this clone: The target antigen is unknown.

General study results and limits: There were no data on ART adherence, viral resistance or therapy changes, a gap that limits inferences about post-ART repertoire changes.

CDR3 length equals 15 residues. Trimming cost V 5 bases and J 2 bases; bases outside gene matches: 5. From germline, CDR1 is LNHDA and CDR2 SQIVND (reference sequence). The source of this sequence is a man aged 45 to 65 with HIV. This sequence joins TRBV19 and TRBJ2-3; 9 bases line up with TRBD1. The specimen comprised unsorted PBMCs, sampled 0.3 years after starting antiretroviral therapy. The CDR3 region has the DNA TGTGCCAGTAGTTTGACAGGGGGGTCCACAGATACGCAGTATTTT. This codes for CASSLTGGSTDTQYF.